This T cell receptor (beta chain) was recovered during a study of T cells in Graves' hyperthyroidism and ophthalmopathy. Findings and caveats of the study: Most thyroid-expanded clonotypes above 0.001 were also found in blood.

Researchers took RNA transcripts and amplified the TCR beta CDR3 regions from them. HTBI primers were the set used in a first-round RT-PCR of the TCR CDR3. TCRdb re-derived calls from the multiplex PCR reads in MiXCR, one entry per CDR3 protein. Of 700,000 or so distinct CDR3 sequences detected, about 15% appear once; the ten largest clones hold over 7.5%. About this clonotype: Antigen specificity is unknown.

Across 18 months, stable Graves' hyperthyroidism was marked by no progression to ophthalmopathy. Uncontrolled infection, other autoimmune disease, pregnancy or lactation barred patients from enrollment. Germline assignment: CDR1 SGDLS and CDR2 YYNGEE. V dropped 0 bases and J dropped 3 bases, with 10 bases sitting between them. This CDR3 is built from 16 residues. The clonotype was recovered from a man aged 18 to 30 with Graves' hyperthyroidism. The chain recombines TRBV9 with TRBJ2-6; D is possibly TRBD2 (6 bases). Material for sequencing was blood. CDR3 DNA: TGTGCCAGCAGCGTAGACAGGAGGGGTGGGGCCAACGTCCTGACTTTC. It codes for CASSVDRRGGANVLTF.